This T cell receptor (beta chain) was identified in a study of T cell responses to AZD1222 COVID-19 vaccine. CDR1 and CDR2 from the germline V gene are ENHRY and SYGVKD. Trimming removed 7 bases from V and 8 bases from J; junction bases left unmatched: 8. This CDR3 region has 13 residues. Produced via immunoSEQ multiplex PCR; TCRdb's table is partial and in-frame only. The table shows more than 65,000 clones, with less than 90% occurring only once. The V and J genes are TRBV10-3 and TRBJ2-1; 7 nucleotides agree with TRBD2. The material was peripheral blood, obtained on day 0 of AZD1222 vaccination. The receptor comes from an adult in good health. In DNA, the CDR3 is TGTGCCATCAAATCAAGCGGGATCGATGAGCAGTTCTTC. The encoded protein is CAIKSSGIDEQFF.